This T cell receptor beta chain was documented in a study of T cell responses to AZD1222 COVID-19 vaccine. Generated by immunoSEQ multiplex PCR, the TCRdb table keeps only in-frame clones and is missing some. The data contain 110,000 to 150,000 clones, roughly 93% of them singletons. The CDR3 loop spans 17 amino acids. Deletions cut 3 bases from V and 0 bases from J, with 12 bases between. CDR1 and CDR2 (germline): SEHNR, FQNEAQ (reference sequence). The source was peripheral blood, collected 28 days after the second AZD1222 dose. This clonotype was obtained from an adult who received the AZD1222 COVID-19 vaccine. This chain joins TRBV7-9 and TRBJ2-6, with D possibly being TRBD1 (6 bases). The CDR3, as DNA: TGTGCCAGCAGCTTGTCAGGGGTAATCTCTGGGGCCAACGTCCTGACTTTC. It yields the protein CASSLSGVISGANVLTF.